This T cell receptor (beta chain) appears in the sequencing data of a study of metastatic and nonmetastatic thyroid tumors. Overall study context: Malignant and benign thyroid patients had repertoires compared in peripheral blood and tumor or nodule tissue.

Original methodology: A classifier for distant metastasis in papillary thyroid cancer was constructed using CDR3 differences observed across clinicopathological groups. TCRdb re-clonotyped the PCR reads via MiXCR. The V and J calls come from TCRdb's annotation, not from the publication. The table lists 85,000 to 95,000 clones, more than 12% of them singletons. Overall study findings and caveats: Malignant thyroid tumors reportedly exceeded benign nodules significantly in TCR beta diversity, with the difference appearing in blood and tumor.

Patients were all untreated before their thyroid surgery. The CDR3 totals 15 residues. Trimming cost V 8 bases and J 4 bases, with 20 bases left between them. The germline CDR1 and CDR2 sequences are MNHNS and SASEGT. This clone has at least ten counts. As yet, its antigen is unknown. The specimen sequenced was blood. This TCR came from a female donor with papillary thyroid cancer or a benign thyroid nodule (not recorded which). Some clones in this sample may be carry-over from other donors' samples. The chain employs TRBV6-1 and TRBJ1-1; a weak D match, TRBD1 (6 bases). The CDR3 loop is CASDAYRATGTEAFF. In nucleotides, the CDR3 is TGTGCCAGCGACGCCTACAGGGCGACGGGCACTGAAGCTTTCTTT.